The 25 T cell receptor beta chains below were found in one sample sequenced in a study of blood T cell repertoires in COVID-19. The data were produced by immunoSEQ multiplex PCR, yet TCRdb's version contains in-frame clones alone and is incomplete. The sample includes around 150,000 clones, roughly 85% of them seen just once. The sequencing sample was made of peripheral blood. Receptors originate from a human donor with acute or convalescent COVID-19. The donor label of this sample is uncertain.

This clone showed up just once. This sequence joins TRBV27 and TRBJ1-6; 7 bases line up with TRBD1. J lost 6 bases, V lost 1 base, and 9 bases had no gene match. This CDR3 has 17 amino acids. Germline V gene lookup returns CDR1 MNHEY and CDR2 SMNVEV (reference sequence). The CDR3 bases are TGTGCCAGCAGTTTATACCTCAGGGGGACGCGTAATTCACCCCTCCACTTT. Encoded protein: CASSLYLRGTRNSPLHF.

This sequence joins TRBV27 and TRBJ1-2; 8 bases line up with TRBD1. Germline CDR1 and CDR2: MNHEY and SMNVEV (reference sequence). Trimming cost V 3 bases and J 0 bases; bases outside gene matches: 3. The CDR3 extends over 15 amino acids. CDR3 loop: CASSFTTGANYGYTF. The CDR3 coding sequence is TGTGCCAGCAGTTTTACGACAGGGGCTAACTATGGCTACACCTTC.

The chain employs TRBV6-5 and TRBJ1-1; 8 nucleotides match TRBD1. From germline, CDR1 is MNHEY and CDR2 SVGAGI. With V trimmed by 6 bases and J by 2 bases, 5 bases remained unmatched. The CDR3 totals 14 residues. CDR3 nucleotide sequence: TGTGCCAGCAGGGTCGGACAGGGAAACACTGAAGCTTTCTTT. Amino acid sequence: CASRVGQGNTEAFF.

This chain joins TRBV30 and TRBJ1-2; no reliable D call. The CDR3 consists of 13 residues. The V end was cut by 2 bases, the J end by 4 bases, with 11 bases between. Germline V CDR1 and CDR2: GTSNPN, SVGIG (reference sequence). The CDR3 loop reads CAWSNPAGYGYTF. CDR3 nucleotide sequence: TGTGCCTGGAGTAACCCGGCAGGCTATGGCTACACCTTC.

This rearrangement joins TRBV12-3 or TRBV12-4 to TRBJ1-1; the D is unclear. The CDR3 totals 12 residues. Trimming shortened V by 4 bases and J by 3 bases, and 6 bases separated the two germline ends. CDR3 DNA: TGTGCCAGCAGTTATGGGCACACTGAAGCTTTCTTT. This translates into CASSYGHTEAFF.

This chain uses TRBV11-3 with TRBJ1-4, with 9 bases matching TRBD1. Germline loops: CDR1 SGHNT, CDR2 YENEEA. V shed 9 bases and J 8 bases; nucleotides not matched to a gene: 10. This CDR3 contains 14 residues. The CDR3 DNA is TGTGCCAGTTCCCGCACAGGGGGCGGAGAAAAACTGTTTTTT. This codes for CASSRTGGGEKLFF.

This clone has just one count. This chain connects TRBV19 to TRBJ1-4; D is possibly TRBD1 (5 bases). The CDR3 runs 13 residues. From germline, CDR1 is LNHDA and CDR2 SQIVND (reference sequence). Trimming shortened V by 3 bases and J by 7 bases, and 9 bases separated the two germline ends. CDR3 DNA sequence: TGTGCCAGTAGTATTCAGGGATCTGAAAAACTGTTTTTT. It codes for CASSIQGSEKLFF.

The rearrangement joins TRBV7-6 to TRBJ1-3; the match to TRBD1 covers 10 bases. This CDR3 comprises 15 residues. V was clipped by 4 bases and J by 4 bases; unmatched bases: 4. Germline V lookup: CDR1 SGHVS, CDR2 FNYEAQ. As DNA, the CDR3 is TGTGCCAGCAGCTCAGACAGGGGGCGAGGAAACACCATATATTTT. Its translation: CASSSDRGRGNTIYF.

This rearrangement joins TRBV4-2 to TRBJ2-5, with TRBD2 matching over 9 bases. In germline, CDR1 is LGHNA, CDR2 YNFKEQ. There are 15 residues in the CDR3. Losses at the gene ends were 4 bases for V and 5 bases for J; bases not matched to a gene: 8. The CDR3 DNA is TGTGCCAGCAGCCGAAATAGCGGGAGTCAGGAGACCCAGTACTTC. Translation gives CASSRNSGSQETQYF.

This chain links TRBV7-9 with TRBJ2-5; 7 bases are shared with TRBD2. The V gene's germline CDR1 is SEHNR and CDR2 FQNEAQ (reference sequence). The junction had 7 bases not matched to a gene; V was cut back by 3 bases and J by 3 bases. CDR3 length equals 15 residues. The CDR3 loop is CASSFGAAGEETQYF. Written as DNA, the CDR3 is TGTGCCAGCAGCTTTGGGGCTGCGGGGGAAGAGACCCAGTACTTC.

The J gene is TRBJ2-3, the V gene TRBV5-6, with D perhaps matching TRBD2 (6 bases). The CDR3 has 15 residues. V lost 1 base to trimming and J lost 2 bases, with 11 bases between them. Germline CDR1 and CDR2: SGHDT and YYEEEE. CDR3: CASSLKRDSTDTQYF. CDR3 nucleotide sequence: TGTGCCAGCAGCTTGAAAAGGGACTCCACAGATACGCAGTATTTT. Together with reference TRBV5-6 and TRBJ2-3, the CDR3 gives the full variable domain: DAGVTQSPTHLIKTRGQQVTLRCSPKSGHDTVSWYQQALGQGPQFIFQYYEEEERQRGNFPDRFSGHQFPNYSSELNVNALLLGDSALYLCASSLKRDSTDTQYFGPGTRLTVL.

This sequence joins TRBV15 and TRBJ1-5; D not certain. The germline V gene encodes CDR1 LNHNV and CDR2 YYDKDF (reference sequence). V lost 5 bases and J 4 bases, leaving 15 bases between the germline ends. This CDR3 is 15 amino acids long. CDR3 sequence (DNA): TGTGCCACCAGCCAGACTCGAGATAGGAATCAGCCCCAGCATTTT. Encoded protein: CATSQTRDRNQPQHF.

The rearrangement joins TRBV6-5 to TRBJ1-2; 7 bases map to TRBD1. This CDR3 comprises 13 residues. Trimming took 7 bases from V and 5 from J; bases not matched to a gene: 7. The germline CDR1 and CDR2 sequences are MNHEY and SVGAGI. The CDR3 here is CASTQGGRYGYTF. DNA of the CDR3: TGTGCCAGCACCCAGGGGGGCAGATATGGCTACACCTTC.

Here the CDR3 DNA reads TGCGCCAGCAGCAAAGGGTCTAGCGGGGGGGCCGGCGAGCAGTACTTC. Protein sequence: CASSKGSSGGAGEQYF. This chain connects TRBV4-1 to TRBJ2-7; TRBD2 aligns across 12 bases. Per the germline V gene, CDR1 is MGHRA and CDR2 is YSYEKL. V shed 5 bases and J 6 bases; nucleotides not matched to a gene: 11. The CDR3 has 16 residues.

This clone has a handful of counts. The CDR3: CASSFGPGTGEEKLFF. CDR3 DNA sequence: TGTGCCAGCAGCTTCGGTCCCGGGACAGGAGAGGAAAAACTGTTTTTT. The chain recombines TRBV27 with TRBJ1-4; 8 bases map to TRBD1. The CDR3 extends over 16 amino acids. Trimming at V came to 6 bases and at J to 8 bases, leaving 14 bases not matched to a gene. The germline V gene has CDR1 MNHEY and CDR2 SMNVEV (reference sequence).

CDR3 sequence: CASSQDLWRTEAFF. CDR3 in DNA: TGTGCCAGCAGCCAAGATTTGTGGCGGACTGAAGCTTTCTTT. V is TRBV3-1 (or the pseudogene TRBV3-2) and J is TRBJ1-1; no definite D call. V shed 0 bases and J shed 5 bases, with 10 bases lying between them. The CDR3 contains 14 residues. Germline V gives CDR1 LGHDT, CDR2 YNNKEL (reference sequence).

The chain joins TRBV13 to TRBJ2-7, with no clear D. Germline CDR1 is PRHDT and CDR2 is FYEKMQ (reference sequence). V was pared by 0 bases and J by 2 bases, with 11 bases between. CDR3 length equals 15 residues. The CDR3 loop is CASSLGHAKPYEQYF. The DNA of the CDR3 is TGTGCCAGCAGCTTAGGACACGCCAAACCCTACGAGCAGTACTTC. Full variable domain (outside the CDR3, taken from reference TRBV13 and TRBJ2-7): AAGVIQSPRHLIKEKRETATLKCYPIPRHDTVYWYQQGPGQDPQFLISFYEKMQSDKGSIPDRFSAQQFSDYHSELNMSSLELGDSALYFCASSLGHAKPYEQYFGPGTRLTVT.

J is TRBJ1-2 and V is TRBV7-9, with D possibly matching TRBD1 (5 bases). Germline assignment: CDR1 SEHNR and CDR2 FQNEAQ (reference sequence). Between the trimmed V and J ends, which lost 1 base and 5 bases, there was a span of 8 bases. The CDR3 is made up of 13 amino acids. The CDR3 nucleotides are TGTGCCAGCAGCTTAGAACCAGGGTATGGCTACACCTTC. Translation gives CASSLEPGYGYTF.

This clone was found once. The J gene is TRBJ1-4, the V gene TRBV11-3, with D unclear. In germline, CDR1 is SGHNT, CDR2 YENEEA. Trimming took 2 bases from V and 3 from J, leaving 7 bases between them. CDR3 length equals 14 residues. CDR3 in amino acids: CASSLTRSNEKLFF. CDR3 nucleotides: TGTGCCAGCAGCTTAACTAGGTCTAATGAAAAACTGTTTTTT.

The V call is TRBV7-9, the J call TRBJ2-3; 10 bases map to TRBD2. Germline assignment: CDR1 SEHNR and CDR2 FQNEAQ (reference sequence). V was clipped by 7 bases and J by 0 bases; unmatched bases: 7. The CDR3 runs 16 residues. The CDR3 DNA reads TGTGCCAGCACCCCAGGACTAGCGGCTAGCACAGATACGCAGTATTTT. Amino acids: CASTPGLAASTDTQYF.

The chain uses TRBV10-1 and TRBJ2-3; D ambiguous. Trimming pared 3 bases from V and 1 base from J, leaving 5 bases between. The CDR3 is made up of 13 amino acids. Germline V gene data show CDR1 as WNHNN and CDR2 as SYGVQD (reference sequence). The CDR3 nucleotides read TGCGCCAGCAGTGATCAGGGCACAGATACGCAGTATTTT. Translating it yields CASSDQGTDTQYF.

The chain recombines TRBV7-9 with TRBJ2-2, with D uncertain. CDR3 length: 15 residues. The V gene lost 5 bases and the J gene lost 0 bases, with 10 bases spanning the gap. Germline assignment: CDR1 SEHNR and CDR2 FQNEAQ (reference sequence). The CDR3 is CASSPRKSNTGELFF. The CDR3, as DNA: TGTGCCAGCAGCCCCAGGAAGTCGAACACCGGGGAGCTGTTTTTT.

The rearrangement uses TRBV19 and TRBJ1-6; D ambiguous. V was trimmed by 7 bases and J by 5 bases, leaving 15 bases between them. The germline V gene has CDR1 LNHDA and CDR2 SQIVND (reference sequence). CDR3 length: 15 residues. The CDR3 DNA is TGTGCCAGTACGAGGCCTAACGGCGATAATTCACCCCTCCACTTT. This sequence encodes CASTRPNGDNSPLHF.

The chain couples TRBV4-1 to TRBJ1-5; D remains unclear. Trimming took 2 bases from V and 1 from J, leaving 9 bases between them. Germline CDR1 and CDR2: MGHRA and YSYEKL. The CDR3 runs to 15 residues. CDR3 in DNA: TGCGCCAGCAGCCAATTAATCGGGAGCAATCAGCCCCAGCATTTT. Protein: CASSQLIGSNQPQHF.

The gene calls are TRBV7-3 and TRBJ2-1, with 9 bases aligning to TRBD2. The length of the CDR3 is 17 residues. V shed 5 bases and J 0 bases; nucleotides not matched to a gene: 8. CDR1 is SGHTA and CDR2 is FQGTGA in the germline V gene. The CDR3 bases are TGTGCCAGCAGCCCCCAGCGGGGGGCGAGCTCCTACAATGAGCAGTTCTTC. This translates into CASSPQRGASSYNEQFF.